Detailed here is one TCR beta chain. The sample belongs to a study of blood T cell repertoires in COVID-19. Study-level information: PBMCs, B-cell-depleted T cells, or T cells were the source of the cDNA or gDNA that made up the material.

Original methodology: By means of reference gene primer amplification, nucleated cell counts were estimated. Profiling relied on immunoSEQ multiplex PCR, and the TCRdb table lists in-frame clones only, not all of them. That table gives V, J and clone size, and the DNA gave D and trimming. In the table there are 46,000 or so clones, around nine tenths of which are singletons. The CDR3 has 14 residues. With 7 bases removed from V and 1 base from J, the gap between germline ends came to 13 bases. The V gene's germline CDR1 is SGHRS and CDR2 YFSETQ. The origin of this receptor is a man aged 55 to 70 with active or convalescent COVID-19. The gene calls are TRBV5-1 and TRBJ2-3; D gene unclear. The sequenced sample was peripheral blood. This chain's CDR3 is CASGRGWGTDTQYF. The DNA of the CDR3 is TGCGCCAGCGGCAGAGGCTGGGGCACAGATACGCAGTATTTT. The whole variable domain, remainder taken from reference TRBV5-1 and TRBJ2-3, is KAGVTQTPRYLIKTRGQQVTLSCSPISGHRSVSWYQQTPGQGLQFLFEYFSETQRNKGNFPGRFSGRQFSNSRSEMNVSTLELGDSALYLCASGRGWGTDTQYFGPGTRLTVL.